Listed here is a single TCR beta chain. Its target is not known. This sample was included in a study of Graves' ophthalmopathy and Graves' hyperthyroidism. Study-level results: A 13-signature model separated ophthalmopathy from stable hyperthyroidism, 85% to 90% sensitivity, approximately 84% specificity. The study's model predicted ophthalmopathy progression at around 70% sensitivity and 72% to 75% specificity.

Trimming shortened V by 6 bases and J by 4 bases, and 12 bases separated the two germline ends. This CDR3 is built from 13 residues. Germline loops: CDR1 SGHTA, CDR2 FQGTGA. Amplified material comprised TCR beta CDR3 regions derived from RNA transcripts. First-round RT-PCR with HTBI primers preceded a second-round multiplex PCR. TCRdb ran MiXCR on the multiplex PCR reads and lists one entry per CDR3 protein. Of a few hundred thousand distinct CDR3 sequences listed, about two fifths were seen once; the top ten hold about 4%. Hyperthyroidism patients were newly diagnosed, ill under 2 months, and aged 18 to 65 years. Exclusion covered patients with other autoimmune diseases or uncontrolled infections (as well as pregnancy or lactation).

This sequence joins TRBV7-3 and TRBJ1-2; tentative D call: TRBD1 (5 bases). This receptor was obtained from an adult man with Graves' hyperthyroidism. Sequencing was done on a sample of peripheral blood or thyroid tissue (not recorded which). This CDR3 reads CASSPIRVYGYTF. CDR3 bases: TGTGCCAGCAGTCCGATCAGGGTCTATGGCTACACCTTC.